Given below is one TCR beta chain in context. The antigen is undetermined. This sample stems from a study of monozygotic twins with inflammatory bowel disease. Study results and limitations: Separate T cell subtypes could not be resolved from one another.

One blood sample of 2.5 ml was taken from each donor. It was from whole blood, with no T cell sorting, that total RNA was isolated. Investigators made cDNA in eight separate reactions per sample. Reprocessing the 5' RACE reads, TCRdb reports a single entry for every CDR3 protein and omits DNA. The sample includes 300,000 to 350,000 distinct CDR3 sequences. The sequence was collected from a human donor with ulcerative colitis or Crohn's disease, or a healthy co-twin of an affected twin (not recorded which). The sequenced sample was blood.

The CDR3 here is CASSRDRAQETQYF. The J gene is TRBJ2-5, the V gene TRBV5-1; the D gene TCRdb calls, TRBD1, cannot be checked with no DNA. The CDR3 is 14 residues long. Germline V CDR1 and CDR2: SGHRS, YFSETQ.